The 14 T cell receptor beta chains listed next were all sequenced from one sample in a study of T cell clonality in common variable immunodeficiency (dated by TCRdb to the mid-2010s). The library was generated by the immunoSEQ multiplex PCR assay. This immuneACCESS table, as held by TCRdb, lists in-frame sequences with V and J called but not all clones. Of the missing ones, under half trace to an unresolved V gene in checked studies; the others have no known cause. Listed for this sample are around 9,200 clones, none observed only a single time. The ten largest account for more than 3.5% of the sample. These TCRs are of unknown antigen specificity. General conclusions and limits of the study: CVID TCRbeta sequences reportedly showed fewer deletions and N-nucleotide insertions and lacked highly modified clones with 13 or more V deletions.

The source material was peripheral blood mononuclear cells. Every receptor here comes from a human donor with common variable immunodeficiency.

At least ten counts were recorded for this clone. The read is 3 residues too short to cover the CDR3 end, so that end is filled in from the germline J gene. The chain carries TRBV18 and TRBJ2-7; TRBD2 agrees at 10 bases. The CDR3 runs 15 residues. The germline V gene has CDR1 KGHSH and CDR2 LQKENI. V shed 4 bases, J shed 5 bases, and the junction held 8 bases outside the gene matches. CDR3 DNA, as far as it was read: TGTGCCAGCTCACTTACTCTAGCGGGAGTGAACGAG. As protein: CASSLTLAGVNE. In full, the CDR3 reads CASSLTLAGVNEQYF.

In its sample, this clone was seen many times. The read ends 3 residues before the CDR3 terminus; that terminus is restored from the germline J gene. This chain joins TRBV12-3 or TRBV12-4 and TRBJ2-5, with 12 bases fitting TRBD2. V trimming: 5 bases; J trimming: 6 bases; junction bases outside the gene matches: 7. There are 15 residues in the CDR3. The covered CDR3 bases are TGTGCCAGCAGTCAGCTAGCGGGGGGGCATAAGACC. This gives the protein CASSQLAGGHKT. The entire CDR3 reads CASSQLAGGHKTQYF.

This clone occurred many times. Read data end 3 residues before the CDR3 end; the end is taken from the germline J gene. This chain joins TRBV2 and TRBJ2-5; TRBD2 is a possible D gene (5 bases). V lost 11 bases and J 2 bases, leaving 9 bases between the germline ends. CDR3 length: 11 residues. CDR1 SNHLY and CDR2 FYNNEI come from the germline V gene. The CDR3: CAGGLQETQYF. The sequenced CDR3 bases are TGTGCCGGTGGACTGCAAGAGACC.

This clone was detected ten times or more. The CDR3 end lies 3 residues beyond the end of the read and is filled in from the germline J gene. This sequence joins TRBV6-2 or TRBV6-3 and TRBJ1-1; possible D gene TRBD1, 5 bases. Per germline, CDR1 MNHEY and CDR2 SVGEGT. V shed 2 bases and J shed 0 bases, with 13 bases lying between them. This CDR3 is 16 amino acids long. The sequenced part of the CDR3 DNA is TGTGCCAGCAGTTACGGGCCACCGGGGGTGAACACTGAA. Protein product: CASSYGPPGVNTE. The full CDR3 protein is CASSYGPPGVNTEAFF.

This clone was detected ten times or more. The observed sequence ends 3 residues before the CDR3 terminus, with the missing tail filled in from the germline J gene. This chain links TRBV6-2 or TRBV6-3 with TRBJ1-1, with 8 bases identical to TRBD1. V dropped 7 bases and J dropped 4; count of bases not matched to a gene: 5. CDR1 is MNHEY and CDR2 is SVGEGT in the germline V gene. The CDR3 has 13 residues. The part of the CDR3 DNA that was read is TGTGCCAGCATCCTTACAGGGGGCACTGAA. It specifies CASILTGGTE. In full, the CDR3 reads CASILTGGTEAFF.

This clone was detected many times. At one of its ends the junction is not consistent with the germline gene, which may arise from a read error. The read is 3 residues too short to cover the CDR3 end, so that end is filled in from the germline J gene. The chain is built from TRBV4-2 and TRBJ2-1, with 12 bases matching TRBD2. This CDR3 has 16 amino acids. Germline V gives CDR1 LGHNA, CDR2 YNFKEQ. CDR3 loop: CASSRGGLAGYNEQFF. The covered CDR3 bases are TGCGCCAGCAGCCGAGGAGGACTAGCGGGGTACAATGAG.

Sample share makes this clone medium-sized. The sequenced fragment ends 3 residues before the CDR3 boundary, so the rest is inferred from the germline J gene. The V and J genes are TRBV20-1 and TRBJ1-1, with a weak D call TRBD1 (5 bases). Trimming cost V 0 bases and J 1 base, with 18 bases left between them. Germline CDR1 reads DFQATT; CDR2 reads SNEGSKA (reference sequence). The CDR3 loop spans 17 amino acids. The CDR3 DNA, read in part, is TGCAGTGCTAGAGACAGGGAGGGGATGTGGGGGAACACTGAA. Translating gives CSARDREGMWGNTE. The whole CDR3 is CSARDREGMWGNTEAFF.

The table lists this clone with a few counts. This may stem from a read error, because a much larger clone lies one nucleotide away. The read ends 3 residues before the CDR3 terminus; that terminus is restored from the germline J gene. V gene TRBV6-2 or TRBV6-3 combines with J gene TRBJ1-2, with D perhaps matching TRBD1 (6 bases). CDR3 length: 14 amino acids. V was pared by 2 bases and J by 4 bases, with 11 bases between. Germline V gene data show CDR1 as MNHEY and CDR2 as SVGEGT. The sequenced CDR3 bases are TGTGCCAGCAGTTACCTACGGGGGGCCTATGGC. Protein: CASSYLRGAYG. The complete CDR3 reads CASSYLRGAYGYTF.

This clone was counted many times. Coverage ceases 3 residues before the CDR3 finishes, and the germline J gene fills in the end. The chain combines TRBV5-5 with TRBJ1-4; TRBD1 might be the D (6 bases). V shed 4 bases and J shed 5 bases, with 12 bases lying between them. This CDR3 comprises 14 residues. Germline V lookup: CDR1 SGHKS, CDR2 YYEKEE (reference sequence). Partial CDR3 DNA: TGTGCCAGCAGCGCGGACAGCCGGAATGAAAAA. Protein product: CASSADSRNEK. The whole CDR3 sequence reads CASSADSRNEKLFF.

The sample holds many counts of this clone. The CDR3 end falls 3 residues outside the read, so it is completed with the germline J gene. This chain uses TRBV5-1 with TRBJ2-7; the match to TRBD2 covers 7 bases. V trimming: 3 bases; J trimming: 5 bases; junction bases outside the gene matches: 11. Germline-derived CDR1 and CDR2 are SGHRS and YFSETQ. The CDR3 runs to 15 residues. The CDR3 DNA, read in part, is TGCGCCAGCAGCTACCCCCAGGGAGGGAAGGACGAG. It encodes CASSYPQGGKDE. In full, the CDR3 is CASSYPQGGKDEQYF.

This clone is judged medium-sized. The read falls 3 residues short of the CDR3 end, and the missing part is taken from the germline J gene. The chain uses TRBV7-3 and TRBJ1-2; D possibly corresponds to TRBD1 (5 bases). The germline V gene encodes CDR1 SGHTA and CDR2 FQGTGA. This CDR3 spans 13 amino acids. With 5 bases removed from V and 1 base from J, the gap between germline ends came to 8 bases. Partial CDR3 DNA: TGTGCCAGCAGCCCAGGGATTAACTATGGC. The encoded protein is CASSPGINYG. From start to end, the CDR3 is CASSPGINYGYTF.

In this sample, this clone turned up many times. Sequencing ends 3 residues short of the CDR3 end; the germline J gene provides the rest. The chain combines TRBV11-2 with TRBJ2-1; tentative D call: TRBD2 (5 bases). From germline, CDR1 is SGHAT and CDR2 FQNNGV. V dropped 1 base and J dropped 4 bases, with 8 bases sitting between them. The CDR3 contains 14 residues. This chain's CDR3 is CASSLGTSYNEQFF. The sequenced part of the CDR3 DNA is TGTGCCAGCAGCTTAGGGACTTCTTACAATGAG.

This clone was counted many times. With the read ending 3 residues before the CDR3 end, the germline J gene is used to fill in that end. The V call is TRBV10-3, the J call TRBJ2-2; D is perhaps TRBD1 (5 bases). Trimming took 5 bases from V and 7 from J, leaving 14 bases between them. The CDR3 totals 14 residues. CDR1 and CDR2 (germline): ENHRY, SYGVKD. The CDR3: CAISIDSTVGELFF. The CDR3 DNA, read in part, is TGTGCCATCAGTATAGACAGTACGGTCGGGGAG.

This clone was found many times. The sequenced fragment ends 3 residues before the CDR3 boundary, so the rest is inferred from the germline J gene. The chain uses TRBV6-2 or TRBV6-3 and TRBJ2-5; 15 bases agree with TRBD2. Germline CDR1 and CDR2: MNHEY and SVGEGT. The V and J ends lost 5 bases and 2 bases, in that order; junction bases with no gene match: 6. The CDR3 runs to 17 residues. The covered CDR3 bases are TGTGCCAGCAGTCATCCGGGACTAGCGGGGGGACAAGAGACC. It specifies CASSHPGLAGGQET. The whole CDR3 sequence reads CASSHPGLAGGQETQYF.